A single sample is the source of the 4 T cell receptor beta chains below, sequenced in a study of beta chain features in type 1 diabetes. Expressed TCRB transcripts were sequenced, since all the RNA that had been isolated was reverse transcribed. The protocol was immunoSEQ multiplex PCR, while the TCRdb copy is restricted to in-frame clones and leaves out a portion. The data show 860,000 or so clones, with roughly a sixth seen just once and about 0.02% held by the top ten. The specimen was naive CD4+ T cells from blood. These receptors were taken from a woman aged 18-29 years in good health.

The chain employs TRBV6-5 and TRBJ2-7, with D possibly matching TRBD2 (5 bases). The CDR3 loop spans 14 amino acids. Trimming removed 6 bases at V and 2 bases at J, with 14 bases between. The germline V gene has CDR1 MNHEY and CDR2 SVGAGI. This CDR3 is CASRPYIGTYEQYF. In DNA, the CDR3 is TGTGCCAGCAGACCTTATATCGGGACCTACGAGCAGTACTTC.

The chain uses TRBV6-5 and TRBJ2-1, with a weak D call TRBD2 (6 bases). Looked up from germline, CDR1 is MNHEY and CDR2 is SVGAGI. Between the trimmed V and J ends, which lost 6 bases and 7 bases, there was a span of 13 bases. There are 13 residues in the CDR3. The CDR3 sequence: CASRGTAVNEQFF. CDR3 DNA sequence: TGTGCCAGCAGGGGGACTGCCGTAAATGAGCAGTTCTTC.

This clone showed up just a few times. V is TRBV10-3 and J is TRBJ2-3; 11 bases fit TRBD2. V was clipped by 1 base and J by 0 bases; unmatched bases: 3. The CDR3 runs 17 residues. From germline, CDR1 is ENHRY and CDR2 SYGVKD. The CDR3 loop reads CAISELGLAVSTDTQYF. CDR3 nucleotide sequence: TGTGCCATCAGTGAGTTGGGACTAGCGGTTAGCACAGATACGCAGTATTTT.

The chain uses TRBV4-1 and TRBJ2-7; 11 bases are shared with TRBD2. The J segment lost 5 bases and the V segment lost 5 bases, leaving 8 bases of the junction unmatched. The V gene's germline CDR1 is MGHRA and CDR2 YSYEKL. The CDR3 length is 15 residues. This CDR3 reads CASSGRTSGRHEQYF. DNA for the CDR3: TGCGCCAGCAGCGGACGGACTAGCGGGCGACACGAGCAGTACTTC.